This T cell receptor (beta chain) was profiled in a study of T cells in Graves' hyperthyroidism and ophthalmopathy. The study's findings and limits: From stable hyperthyroidism, ophthalmopathy was set apart by a 13 V-J model.

Ophthalmopathy patients all had a Clinical Activity Score of at least 3, a NOSPECS grade of at least 4 and disease under 3 months old. Patients showing uncontrolled infection, other autoimmune disease, pregnancy or lactation were ineligible. As concerns this clonotype: What it recognizes is unknown.

The ends lost 6 bases at V and 0 bases at J; junction bases unmatched: 10. Per the germline V gene, CDR1 is MNHEY and CDR2 is SMNVEV (reference sequence). The CDR3 runs 17 residues. RNA transcripts provided the source from which TCR beta CDR3 regions were amplified. With the HTBI primer set, the TCR CDR3 went through a first round of RT-PCR. TCRdb reprocessed the multiplex PCR reads with MiXCR, giving one entry per CDR3 protein. The table has 300,000 to 350,000 distinct CDR3 sequences, about a sixth seen once. This TCR came from a middle-aged woman with Graves' ophthalmopathy. V and J are TRBV27 and TRBJ2-2; TRBD1 matches at 7 bases. Input material: blood. In DNA, the CDR3 is TGTGCCAGCAGCGATGACAGGGCGTTAGCGAACACCGGGGAGCTGTTTTTT. Encoded protein: CASSDDRALANTGELFF.